This is a list of T cell receptor beta chains from one sample in a study of blood T cell repertoires in COVID-19. Sequencing was performed with immunoSEQ multiplex PCR; in TCRdb, only in-frame clones are kept and a portion is missing. The sample has roughly 250,000 clones; approximately 85% are singletons. Input material: peripheral blood. These receptors were collected from a human donor with COVID-19, enrolled during active disease. The donor label of this sample is uncertain. Each CDR3 is given with its conserved first and last residue. The order of the fields is clone size, J gene, D gene, V gene, CDR3 DNA, CDR3 protein. D genes are given only for firm matches. Rows may omit the clone size; those that give it use once, few, many or a size class.

clone_size: NA
j_call: TRBJ1-2
d_call: NA
v_call: TRBV5-4
cdr3_nt: TGTGCCAGCAGCCCTCGGCAGGGTAACTATGGCTACACCTTC
cdr3_aa: CASSPRQGNYGYTF

clone_size: NA
j_call: TRBJ2-1
d_call: TRBD2
v_call: TRBV19
cdr3_nt: TGTGCCAGTAGTCTCGCGGCGGGAGACCACTCCTACAATGAGCAGTTCTTC
cdr3_aa: CASSLAAGDHSYNEQFF

clone_size: NA
j_call: TRBJ1-2
d_call: TRBD1
v_call: TRBV27
cdr3_nt: TGTGCCAGCAGTTCCCCGGGACAGGGTGCCTATGGCTACACCTTC
cdr3_aa: CASSSPGQGAYGYTF

clone_size: once
j_call: TRBJ1-4
d_call: NA
v_call: TRBV4-1
cdr3_nt: TGCGCCAGCAGCCAGGGTTACAGGGAGGAAAAACTGTTTTTT
cdr3_aa: CASSQGYREEKLFF

clone_size: few
j_call: TRBJ2-3
d_call: TRBD2
v_call: TRBV19
cdr3_nt: TGTGCCAGTAGCTACAAAAGCGGGAGGTACACAGATACGCAGTATTTT
cdr3_aa: CASSYKSGRYTDTQYF

clone_size: NA
j_call: TRBJ2-3
d_call: NA
v_call: TRBV19
cdr3_nt: TGTGCCAGTGGGCCAGTTACAGTTGGTACGCAGTATTTT
cdr3_aa: CASGPVTVGTQYF

clone_size: few
j_call: TRBJ1-5
d_call: NA
v_call: TRBV10-2
cdr3_nt: TGCGCCAGCAGTGACTGGGGGGGCAATCAGCCCCAGCATTTT
cdr3_aa: CASSDWGGNQPQHF

clone_size: NA
j_call: TRBJ2-7
d_call: TRBD2
v_call: TRBV28
cdr3_nt: TGTGCCAGCAGTTTAACTAGCGGGAGGGCAGGCGAGCAGTACTTC
cdr3_aa: CASSLTSGRAGEQYF

clone_size: NA
j_call: TRBJ1-1
d_call: TRBD1
v_call: TRBV29-1
cdr3_nt: TGCAGCGGAAGACAGGGGGAGAACACTGAAGCTTTCTTT
cdr3_aa: CSGRQGENTEAFF

clone_size: NA
j_call: TRBJ1-2
d_call: NA
v_call: TRBV5-1
cdr3_nt: TGCGCCAGCAGCTTGGGAGGGCAGGCTAACTATGGCTACACCTTC
cdr3_aa: CASSLGGQANYGYTF

clone_size: NA
j_call: TRBJ2-2
d_call: TRBD2
v_call: TRBV5-1
cdr3_nt: TGCGCCAGCAGCTTGGGTCCACTAGCGGGATTGTCAGTATCCGGGGAGCTGTTTTTT
cdr3_aa: CASSLGPLAGLSVSGELFF

clone_size: NA
j_call: TRBJ2-3
d_call: TRBD2
v_call: TRBV23-1
cdr3_nt: TGCGCCAGCAGTCAGACAGCGGGAGTGTGGTGGGGCGCAGATACGCAGTATTTT
cdr3_aa: CASSQTAGVWWGADTQYF

clone_size: NA
j_call: TRBJ2-1
d_call: NA
v_call: TRBV29-1
cdr3_nt: TGCAGCGTTGTTGCCAGGGCCACCTACAATGAGCAGTTCTTC
cdr3_aa: CSVVARATYNEQFF

clone_size: NA
j_call: TRBJ1-1
d_call: NA
v_call: TRBV11-2
cdr3_nt: TGTGCCAGCATCCTCAGGCGCGTTAACACTGAAGCTTTCTTT
cdr3_aa: CASILRRVNTEAFF

clone_size: once
j_call: TRBJ2-7
d_call: NA
v_call: TRBV5-8
cdr3_nt: TGTGCCAGCAGCCTCAGGGACTTCGGCGCCTACGAGCAGTACTTC
cdr3_aa: CASSLRDFGAYEQYF

clone_size: NA
j_call: TRBJ2-2
d_call: NA
v_call: TRBV6-2/TRBV6-3
cdr3_nt: TGTGCCAGCAGTTACATCACAGCAGGGGTATATTCCGGGGAGCTGTTTTTT
cdr3_aa: CASSYITAGVYSGELFF

clone_size: NA
j_call: TRBJ2-7
d_call: TRBD1
v_call: TRBV7-9
cdr3_nt: TGTGCCAGCAGCTTGGTTGGACAGGGGGCCTCCTACGAGCAGTACTTC
cdr3_aa: CASSLVGQGASYEQYF

clone_size: few
j_call: TRBJ1-6
d_call: TRBD1
v_call: TRBV4-3
cdr3_nt: TGCGCCAGCAGCCAAGGTGGGACAGGGACCTCACCCCTCCACTTT
cdr3_aa: CASSQGGTGTSPLHF

clone_size: NA
j_call: TRBJ1-1
d_call: NA
v_call: TRBV9
cdr3_nt: TGTGCCAGCAGCGTCTCGGGGGGGCGCAACACTGAAGCTTTCTTT
cdr3_aa: CASSVSGGRNTEAFF

clone_size: NA
j_call: TRBJ2-5
d_call: TRBD1
v_call: TRBV19
cdr3_nt: TGTGCCAGTAGTATTAGACAGGGGGCCGAAGAGACCCAGTACTTC
cdr3_aa: CASSIRQGAEETQYF

clone_size: NA
j_call: TRBJ2-1
d_call: TRBD2
v_call: TRBV28
cdr3_nt: TGTGCCAGCAGCCCAGCGGGAGCCCAAAATGAGCAGTTCTTC
cdr3_aa: CASSPAGAQNEQFF

clone_size: NA
j_call: TRBJ1-1
d_call: NA
v_call: TRBV6-6
cdr3_nt: TGTGCCAGCAAGTGGGGGGGGCTCGCTGAAGCTTTCTTT
cdr3_aa: CASKWGGLAEAFF

clone_size: NA
j_call: TRBJ2-5
d_call: TRBD2
v_call: TRBV28
cdr3_nt: TGTGCCAGCAGCTCGGGACTAGTGCGTGAGACCCAGTACTTC
cdr3_aa: CASSSGLVRETQYF

clone_size: NA
j_call: TRBJ1-1
d_call: NA
v_call: TRBV10-1
cdr3_nt: TGCGCCACCCAAGTTACACTGAACACTGAAGCTTTCTTT
cdr3_aa: CATQVTLNTEAFF